This TCR beta chain was identified in a study of cytomegalovirus exposure and HLA in healthy donors. The CDR3 length is 14 residues. The V end lost 2 bases, the J end lost 0 bases, and 8 bases lay between the germline ends. The V gene's germline CDR1 is MNHEY and CDR2 SVGAGI. As regards this clone: Its matching antigen is unknown.

Researchers ran the PCR with 60 Vbeta and 13 Jbeta primers. Clones were sequenced by immunoSEQ multiplex PCR, and TCRdb holds only the in-frame ones, with some missing. This sample has some 89,000 clones, with about four fifths found just once. Study-wide results and limits: Using a false discovery rate of 0.05, a later analysis showed that about 16,000 TCR beta sequences were associated with HLA alleles. A classifier reportedly called cytomegalovirus status with high sensitivity and specificity. The CMV antigen specificity of three CMV-associated chains was confirmed through in vitro analysis. Within an earlier analysis, most TCR beta V segments proved productive either about 90% or about 30% of the time.

This chain uses TRBV6-5 with TRBJ2-7, with D perhaps TRBD2 (6 bases). The origin of this receptor is a woman between 40 and 50 years old in good health and CMV-seropositive. The sequenced sample consisted of PBMCs. The DNA for the CDR3 is TGTGCCAGCAGTTACGGAGGGACCTCCTACGAGCAGTACTTC. Translated: CASSYGGTSYEQYF.